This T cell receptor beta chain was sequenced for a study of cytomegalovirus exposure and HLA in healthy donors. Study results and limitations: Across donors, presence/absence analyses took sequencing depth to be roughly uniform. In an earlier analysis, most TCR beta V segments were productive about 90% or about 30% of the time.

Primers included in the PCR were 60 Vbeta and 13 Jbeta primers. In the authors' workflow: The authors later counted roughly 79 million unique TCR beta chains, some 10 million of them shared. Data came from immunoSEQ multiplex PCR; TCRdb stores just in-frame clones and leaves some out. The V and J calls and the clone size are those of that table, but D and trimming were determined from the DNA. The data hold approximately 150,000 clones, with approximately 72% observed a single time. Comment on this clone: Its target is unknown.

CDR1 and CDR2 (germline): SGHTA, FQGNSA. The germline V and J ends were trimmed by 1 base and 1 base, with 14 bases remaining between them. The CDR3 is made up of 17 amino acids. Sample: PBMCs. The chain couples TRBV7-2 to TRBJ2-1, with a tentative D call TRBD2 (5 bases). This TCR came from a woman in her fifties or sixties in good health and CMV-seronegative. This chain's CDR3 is CASSLGALRRSYNEQFF. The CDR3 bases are TGTGCCAGCAGCTTAGGGGCGTTGCGGAGGTCCTACAATGAGCAGTTCTTC.